This TCR beta chain originates from a study of blood T cell repertoires in COVID-19. Assay: immunoSEQ multiplex PCR; the TCRdb copy retains only in-frame clones and omits some. There are about 300,000 clones in the sample; 80% to 90% occur only once, and approximately 1.5% lies in the top ten. Germline CDR1 reads MGHRA; CDR2 reads YSYEKL. V lost 4 bases to trimming and J lost 8 bases, with 24 bases between them. The CDR3 length is 18 residues. J is TRBJ1-6 and V is TRBV4-1, with D hard to call. The sequenced material came from peripheral blood. This sequence originates from a woman between 40 and 55 years old who had recovered from COVID-19. In DNA form, the CDR3 reads TGCGCCAGCAGCCCAGGCGGGTTCCCCCCGGACGGCTATTCACCCCTCCACTTT. Residues: CASSPGGFPPDGYSPLHF.